This TCR beta chain derives from a study of blood T cell repertoires in COVID-19. For the study at large: T cells, B-cell-depleted T cells, or PBMCs provided the cDNA or gDNA that served as material.

Per the authors' pipeline: Using reference gene primer amplification, nucleated cell counts were estimated. TCRdb's table, derived via immunoSEQ multiplex PCR, lists solely in-frame clones and lacks some. D and trimming come from the DNA, and the V and J calls and clone size come from that table. The profile shows 290,000 or so clones, 82% of them singletons. Contact with a PCR-confirmed or clinician-diagnosed COVID-19 case occurred within 2 weeks of entry. This clone turned up a few times. This receptor was taken from a man between 35 and 55 years old who had been exposed to COVID-19. Sequencing input: PBMCs or T cells enriched from blood (not recorded which).

For the CDR3, the DNA is TGTGCCAGCAGCTTCGGGGAGAATTATGGCTACACCTTC. Translated, it gives CASSFGENYGYTF. The rearrangement uses TRBV7-9 and TRBJ1-2; D not certain. The V end was cut by 3 bases, the J end by 5 bases, with 10 bases between. The CDR3 covers 13 residues. CDR1 and CDR2 (germline): SEHNR, FQNEAQ (reference sequence).